Listed below are T cell receptor beta chains from one sample, sequenced in a study of persistence of HIV-infected CD4 T cells. Clones were sequenced by immunoSEQ multiplex PCR, and TCRdb holds only the in-frame ones, with some missing. The sample records more than 35,000 clones, 65% to 85% being singletons. No antigens are known for them. Sample: CD4+ T cells sorted from PBMCs after roughly 18-hour stimulation, taken from a patient who received antiretroviral therapy. The receptor set was obtained from an adult man with HIV who was CMV-seropositive. Both conserved end residues are part of each CDR3. A D gene is named only where the DNA matches it firmly. Some rows have no size entry. The others give once, few or many, or a class for an expanded clone.

16	TRBV2	TRBD2	TRBJ2-1	.	CASHPSGGGTMKKQFF	TGTGCCAGCCACCCCAGCGGGGGGGGCACAATGAAAAAGCAGTTCTTC
15	TRBV5-1	TRBD1	TRBJ1-6	once	CASSFSGQESAPLHF	TGCGCCAGCAGCTTCTCGGGACAGGAGTCTGCACCCCTCCACTTT
16	TRBV6-5	.	TRBJ1-4	.	CASSYSTRGRGEKLFF	TGTGCCAGCAGTTACTCGACGCGGGGGCGCGGTGAAAAACTGTTTTTT
14	TRBV28	.	TRBJ1-3	.	CASSLETERNTIYF	TGTGCCAGCAGTTTAGAGACAGAAAGAAACACCATATATTTT
13	TRBV10-2	.	TRBJ1-5	.	CASSVQGKEPQHF	TGCGCCAGCAGTGTCCAGGGGAAGGAGCCCCAGCATTTT
14	TRBV6-5	.	TRBJ1-6	once	CASSYAGRHSPLHF	TGTGCCAGCAGTTACGCGGGCCGACATTCACCCCTCCACTTT
16	TRBV2	.	TRBJ2-6	once	CASASDFRSGANVLTF	TGTGCCAGCGCCTCAGACTTTCGCTCTGGGGCCAACGTCCTGACTTTC
15	TRBV6-5	.	TRBJ1-2	.	CASIPGGSGGYGYTF	TGTGCCAGCATCCCCGGGGGGTCCGGGGGGTATGGCTACACCTTC
17	TRBV12-5	TRBD1	TRBJ2-7	few	CASGFCPMTGCKDEQYF	TGTGCTAGTGGTTTCTGTCCCATGACAGGGTGTAAGGACGAGCAGTACTTC
14	TRBV18	TRBD1	TRBJ2-7	.	CASNPGTGGNEQYF	TGTGCCAGCAACCCCGGGACAGGGGGCAACGAGCAGTACTTC
15	TRBV24-1	.	TRBJ1-2	.	CATSDGRTPNYGYTF	TGTGCCACCAGTGATGGACGGACGCCTAACTATGGCTACACCTTC
14	TRBV7-2	.	TRBJ1-4	.	CASSPRTVNEKLFF	TGTGCCAGCAGCCCGCGGACAGTTAATGAAAAACTGTTTTTT
16	TRBV4-1	TRBD2	TRBJ2-3	.	CASSQAAGVGTDTQYF	TGCGCCAGCAGCCAAGCAGCGGGGGTTGGAACAGATACGCAGTATTTT
16	TRBV27	.	TRBJ2-1	.	CASSIMTGRPANEQFF	TGTGCCAGCAGTATAATGACGGGCCGACCTGCCAATGAGCAGTTCTTC
14	TRBV25-1	TRBD2	TRBJ2-7	.	CASSEGRVAGEQYF	TGTGCCAGCAGTGAGGGTAGGGTAGCGGGCGAGCAGTACTTC
12	TRBV12-3/TRBV12-4	.	TRBJ1-1	.	CASIRSNTEAFF	TGTGCCAGCATAAGGTCGAACACTGAAGCTTTCTTT
16	TRBV10-3	.	TRBJ1-4	.	CAISEHPGAAGEKLFF	TGTGCCATCAGTGAGCACCCGGGGGCAGCCGGCGAAAAACTGTTTTTT
13	TRBV6-1	TRBD1	TRBJ1-1	.	CASRGQGMTEAFF	TGTGCCAGCAGGGGACAGGGGATGACTGAAGCTTTCTTT
15	TRBV24-1	.	TRBJ2-4	.	CATSEGGSGKNIQYF	TGTGCCACCAGTGAGGGGGGCTCTGGCAAAAACATTCAGTACTTC
14	TRBV18	.	TRBJ2-5	.	CASSQSGPQETQYF	TGTGCCAGCTCACAATCCGGGCCCCAGGAGACCCAGTACTTC
15	TRBV2	.	TRBJ1-5	once	CASSEMGNSNQPQHF	TGTGCCAGCAGTGAAATGGGTAATAGCAATCAGCCCCAGCATTTT
15	TRBV27	.	TRBJ1-5	few	CASSLDRRFNQPQHF	TGTGCCAGCAGTTTGGACCGACGGTTCAATCAGCCCCAGCATTTT
18	TRBV7-3	TRBD1	TRBJ1-1	.	CASSLRPGQGIKNTEAFF	TGTGCCAGCAGCTTAAGGCCGGGACAGGGCATAAAGAACACTGAAGCTTTCTTT
13	TRBV6-5	.	TRBJ1-5	once	CASQRGQHQPQHF	TGTGCCAGCCAGCGGGGCCAGCATCAGCCCCAGCATTTT
17	TRBV4-1	TRBD2	TRBJ2-1	.	CASSQDMGLAAYNEQFF	TGCGCCAGCAGCCAAGACATGGGACTAGCGGCGTACAATGAGCAGTTCTTC
12	TRBV6-5	.	TRBJ2-7	.	CASSHAGPEQYF	TGTGCCAGCAGCCACGCCGGACCCGAGCAGTACTTC
16	TRBV15	TRBD1	TRBJ2-7	.	CATSRGWTGGAYEQYF	TGTGCCACCAGCAGGGGTTGGACAGGGGGCGCCTACGAGCAGTACTTC
14	TRBV9	.	TRBJ1-6	.	CASSVGERKGTLHF	TGTGCCAGCAGCGTAGGAGAGAGAAAGGGGACCCTCCACTTT
13	TRBV2	.	TRBJ1-1	.	CASSQQRNTEAFF	TGTGCCAGCAGTCAACAGAGGAACACTGAAGCTTTCTTT
12	TRBV3-1/TRBV3-2	.	TRBJ2-3	.	CASSRTTDTQYF	TGTGCCAGCAGCCGGACGACAGATACGCAGTATTTT
14	TRBV15	TRBD1	TRBJ1-1	.	CATSRGRQGQGAFF	TGTGCCACCAGCAGAGGCCGACAGGGTCAGGGAGCTTTCTTT
16	TRBV6-7	.	TRBJ2-3	once	CASSYSKGEGTDTQYF	TGTGCCAGCAGTTACTCGAAGGGGGAGGGTACAGATACGCAGTATTTT
14	TRBV28	.	TRBJ2-7	.	CASSFRVPGYEQYF	TGTGCCAGCAGTTTTAGGGTCCCCGGATACGAGCAGTACTTC